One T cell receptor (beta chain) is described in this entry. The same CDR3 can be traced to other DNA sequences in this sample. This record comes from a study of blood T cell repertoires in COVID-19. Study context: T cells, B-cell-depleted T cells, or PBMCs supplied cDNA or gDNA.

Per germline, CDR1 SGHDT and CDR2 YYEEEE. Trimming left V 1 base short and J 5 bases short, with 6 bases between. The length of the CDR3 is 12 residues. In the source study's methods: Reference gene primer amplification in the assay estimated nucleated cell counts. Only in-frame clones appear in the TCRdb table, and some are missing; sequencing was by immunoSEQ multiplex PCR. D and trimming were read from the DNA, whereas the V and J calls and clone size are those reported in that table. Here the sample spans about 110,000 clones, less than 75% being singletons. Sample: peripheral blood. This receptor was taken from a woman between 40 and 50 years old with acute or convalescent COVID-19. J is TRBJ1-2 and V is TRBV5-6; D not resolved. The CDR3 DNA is TGTGCCAGCAGCTTGAGGGAGTATGGCTACACCTTC. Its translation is CASSLREYGYTF.